The 31 T cell receptor beta chains below come from one sample, sequenced in a study of blood T cell repertoires in COVID-19. Sequencing was performed with immunoSEQ multiplex PCR; in TCRdb, only in-frame clones are kept and a portion is missing. The data hold about 200,000 clones, with 76% observed a single time. Specimen: PBMCs or T cells enriched from blood (not recorded which). These receptors all come from a woman between 45 and 60 years old with acute COVID-19.

J is TRBJ1-4 and V is TRBV7-9; 8 positions match TRBD1. The junction had 9 bases not matched to a gene; V was cut back by 3 bases and J by 12 bases. This CDR3 region has 14 residues. CDR1 is SEHNR, CDR2 FQNEAQ, per germline (reference sequence). CDR3 in amino acids: CASSLGQAGSQLFF. Here the CDR3 DNA reads TGTGCCAGCAGCTTGGGACAGGCCGGTTCCCAACTGTTTTTT.

V is TRBV28 and J is TRBJ1-4, with TRBD1 matching over 9 bases. Germline assignment: CDR1 MDHEN and CDR2 SYDVKM. The V segment lost 6 bases and the J segment 4 bases; nucleotides outside the gene matches: 12. This CDR3 is built from 17 residues. CDR3 nucleotide sequence: TGTGCCAGCAGGACTTGGGGACAGGGTGTGGGTAATGAAAAACTGTTTTTT. Translation: CASRTWGQGVGNEKLFF. The complete variable domain, with remaining parts taken from reference TRBV28 and TRBJ1-4, reads DVKVTQSSRYLVKRTGEKVFLECVQDMDHENMFWYRQDPGLGLRLIYFSYDVKMKEKGDIPEGYSVSREKKERFSLILESASTNQTSMYLCASRTWGQGVGNEKLFFGSGTQLSVL.

The chain uses TRBV28 and TRBJ1-1, with D uncertain. Trimming pared 6 bases from V and 1 base from J, leaving 6 bases between. Germline values: CDR1 MDHEN, CDR2 SYDVKM. The CDR3 totals 12 residues. CDR3 sequence reads: CASRTSNTEAFF. CDR3 DNA: TGTGCCAGCAGGACATCGAACACTGAAGCTTTCTTT.

The chain recombines TRBV3-1 (or the pseudogene TRBV3-2) with TRBJ1-6; D is ambiguous. The V end was cut by 1 base, the J end by 10 bases, with 5 bases between. This CDR3 spans 12 amino acids. Germline assignment: CDR1 LGHDT and CDR2 YNNKEL (reference sequence). The DNA of the CDR3 is TGTGCCAGCAGCCAAGTGCGGTCACCCCTCCACTTT. Protein sequence: CASSQVRSPLHF.

As for this clone: At one end, the junction sequence differs from germline, possibly due to a read error. This chain uses TRBV9 with TRBJ2-1; weak D call: TRBD1 (5 bases). CDR3 length: 16 residues. Germline V gives CDR1 SGDLS, CDR2 YYNGEE. CDR3 sequence (DNA): TGTGCCAGCAGCGTACCCGAAGGGGCCGGGCTCCTCACCCCAGTCTTC. Translated: CASSVPEGAGLLTPVF.

This chain links TRBV11-2 with TRBJ2-2; TRBD2 matches 9 bases. The CDR3 has 16 amino acids. V gave up 5 bases and J gave up 6 bases; unmatched junction bases: 10. Germline V CDR1 and CDR2: SGHAT, FQNNGV. The CDR3 protein is CASSRNSGGRSGELFF. Here the CDR3 DNA reads TGTGCCAGCAGCCGAAATAGCGGGGGAAGGTCCGGGGAGCTGTTTTTT. Supplemented by reference TRBV11-2 and TRBJ2-2, the full variable domain reads EAGVAQSPRYKIIEKRQSVAFWCNPISGHATLYWYQQILGQGPKLLIQFQNNGVVDDSQLPKDRFSAERLKGVDSTLKIQPAKLEDSAVYLCASSRNSGGRSGELFFGEGSRLTVL.

A few counts support this clone. The chain recombines TRBV6-5 with TRBJ2-3; D is ambiguous. The CDR3 has 11 amino acids. V lost 7 bases, J lost 6 bases, and 8 bases lay in between. CDR1 and CDR2 from the germline V gene are MNHEY and SVGAGI. The CDR3 spells CASTWADTQYF. The CDR3 DNA sequence: TGTGCCAGCACTTGGGCGGATACGCAGTATTTT.

This clone has more than one count but fewer than ten. The gene calls are TRBV11-2 and TRBJ2-7; a weak D match, TRBD2 (6 bases). Germline V gene sequence: CDR1 SGHAT, CDR2 FQNNGV. CDR3 length equals 14 residues. V was shortened by 0 bases and J by 8 bases, with 14 bases between the two germline ends. Here the CDR3 reads CASSLDGTGIQQYV. The CDR3 DNA sequence: TGTGCCAGCAGCTTAGACGGGACTGGGATCCAGCAGTACGTC.

This clone was seen a few times. The chain couples TRBV4-2 to TRBJ1-2; weak D call: TRBD1 (5 bases). Germline assignment: CDR1 LGHNA and CDR2 YNFKEQ. The CDR3 sequence is 14 residues long. V gave up 4 bases and J gave up 8 bases, with 17 bases separating them. The chain's CDR3 is CASSLGGGAQGYTF. In DNA, the CDR3 is TGTGCCAGCAGCCTCGGGGGAGGGGCTCAAGGCTACACCTTC.

On this clone itself: Germline and junction disagree at one end, which may indicate a read error. The chain employs TRBV30 and TRBJ2-2; D perhaps matches TRBD2 (7 bases). The CDR3 contains 12 residues. Germline CDR1 is GTSNPN and CDR2 is SVGIG (reference sequence). CDR3 loop: CAWSLGGGGLFF. The CDR3, as DNA: TGTGCCTGGAGTTTGGGGGGAGGGGGGCTGTTTTTT.

The chain recombines TRBV4-3 with TRBJ2-3, with D perhaps TRBD2 (6 bases). Germline V CDR1 and CDR2: LGHNA, YSLEER. This CDR3 contains 14 residues. V was pared by 3 bases and J by 2 bases, with 9 bases between. CDR3 DNA sequence: TGCGCCAGCAGCCAGGGGACTCTCACAGATACGCAGTATTTT. Its protein product is CASSQGTLTDTQYF.

The rearrangement uses TRBV7-2 and TRBJ1-1, with a tentative D call TRBD1 (5 bases). The CDR3 contains 14 residues. Trimming left V 3 bases short and J 1 base short, with 9 bases between. Germline V lookup: CDR1 SGHTA, CDR2 FQGNSA. CDR3 in amino acids: CASSLEGSNTEAFF. CDR3 DNA: TGTGCCAGCAGCTTGGAGGGGTCGAACACTGAAGCTTTCTTT. The full variable domain, its missing parts supplied by reference TRBV7-2 and TRBJ1-1, is GAGVSQSPSNKVTEKGKDVELRCDPISGHTALYWYRQSLGQGLEFLIYFQGNSAPDKSGLPSDRFSAERTGGSVSTLTIQRTQQEDSAVYLCASSLEGSNTEAFFGQGTRLTVV.

There are a few counts of this clone. The V and J genes are TRBV7-2 and TRBJ1-2; D is possibly TRBD1 (6 bases). The V gene's germline CDR1 is SGHTA and CDR2 FQGNSA. V was shortened by 4 bases and J by 8 bases, with 20 bases between the two germline ends. The CDR3 has 15 residues. The CDR3 region has the DNA TGTGCCAGCAGCTCCCCAGGGGAACCCCTACGCGGCTACACCTTC. It yields the protein CASSSPGEPLRGYTF.

This clone appeared a few times. The chain combines TRBV5-5 with TRBJ1-6, with 7 bases that match TRBD1. The V gene end was trimmed by 4 bases and the J gene end by 6 bases; junction bases not matched to a gene: 4. Per germline, CDR1 SGHKS and CDR2 YYEKEE (reference sequence). This CDR3 contains 14 residues. The CDR3 sequence is CASSPGTVNSPLHF. The CDR3 DNA sequence: TGTGCCAGCAGCCCCGGGACAGTTAATTCACCCCTCCACTTT.

V is TRBV6-5 and J is TRBJ1-2; a weak D match, TRBD1 (6 bases). Germline assignment: CDR1 MNHEY and CDR2 SVGAGI. Trimming removed 6 bases from V and 4 bases from J, with 15 bases in between. CDR3 length equals 14 residues. The CDR3 region has the DNA TGTGCCAGCAGCCGGCAGGGGAAGGGCTATGGCTACACCTTC. Amino acids: CASSRQGKGYGYTF.

V usage is TRBV11-2 and J usage is TRBJ2-1; 7 nucleotides agree with TRBD1. The CDR3 spans 16 residues. V shed 4 bases and J 4 bases; nucleotides not matched to a gene: 10. From germline, CDR1 is SGHAT and CDR2 FQNNGV. CDR3 residues: CASSSDLAGGYNEQFF. The CDR3 DNA reads TGTGCCAGCAGCTCAGATCTAGCAGGGGGTTACAATGAGCAGTTCTTC. The variable domain in full, with the rest retrieved from reference TRBV11-2 and TRBJ2-1, is EAGVAQSPRYKIIEKRQSVAFWCNPISGHATLYWYQQILGQGPKLLIQFQNNGVVDDSQLPKDRFSAERLKGVDSTLKIQPAKLEDSAVYLCASSSDLAGGYNEQFFGPGTRLTVL.

With regard to this clone: Other DNA sequences from this sample encode an identical CDR3 as well. The rearrangement uses TRBV2 and TRBJ1-1, with 7 bases identical to TRBD1. Germline V gives CDR1 SNHLY, CDR2 FYNNEI. Trimming cost V 4 bases and J 2 bases; bases outside gene matches: 1. This CDR3 spans 13 amino acids. CDR3 loop: CASSGQGNTEAFF. As DNA, the CDR3 is TGTGCCAGCAGTGGACAGGGCAACACTGAAGCTTTCTTT. Full variable domain (remainder filled in from reference TRBV2 and TRBJ1-1): EPEVTQTPSHQVTQMGQEVILRCVPISNHLYFYWYRQILGQKVEFLVSFYNNEISEKSEIFDDQFSVERPDGSNFTLKIRSTKLEDSAMYFCASSGQGNTEAFFGQGTRLTVV.

The chain joins TRBV19 to TRBJ1-5; 10 positions agree with TRBD1. CDR1 LNHDA and CDR2 SQIVND come from the germline V gene (reference sequence). The CDR3 sequence is 13 residues long. The J segment lost 5 bases and the V segment lost 6 bases, leaving 1 base of the junction unmatched. In DNA form, the CDR3 reads TGTGCCAGTAGCGGGACAGGGGATCAGCCCCAGCATTTT. Translation: CASSGTGDQPQHF.

This chain connects TRBV28 to TRBJ2-2; D ambiguous. The CDR3 sequence is 16 residues long. Germline V gene data show CDR1 as MDHEN and CDR2 as SYDVKM. Trimming pared 5 bases from V and 1 base from J, leaving 14 bases between. As DNA, the CDR3 is TGTGCCAGCAGTCCCGTGGGCCCGCGGAACACCGGGGAGCTGTTTTTT. This sequence encodes CASSPVGPRNTGELFF.

The CDR3 sequence: CASTLQETQYF. For the CDR3, the DNA is TGTGCCAGCACCCTCCAAGAGACCCAGTACTTC. The gene calls are TRBV2 and TRBJ2-5; D gene uncertain. V lost 7 bases and J 1 base, leaving 4 bases between the germline ends. This CDR3 is 11 amino acids long. In germline, CDR1 is SNHLY, CDR2 FYNNEI.

V gene TRBV19 combines with J gene TRBJ1-1, with 7 bases that match TRBD1. CDR1 is LNHDA, CDR2 SQIVND, per germline (reference sequence). The CDR3 totals 14 residues. V shed 3 bases, J shed 4 bases, and the junction held 5 bases outside the gene matches. CDR3 loop: CASSIHQGGTEAFF. The CDR3 nucleotides are TGTGCCAGTAGTATTCACCAGGGGGGCACTGAAGCTTTCTTT. The variable domain in full, completed from reference TRBV19 and TRBJ1-1, reads DGGITQSPKYLFRKEGQNVTLSCEQNLNHDAMYWYRQDPGQGLRLIYYSQIVNDFQKGDIAEGYSVSREKKESFPLTVTSAQKNPTAFYLCASSIHQGGTEAFFGQGTRLTVV.

The chain employs TRBV7-8 and TRBJ2-3; 9 nucleotides agree with TRBD2. Trimming removed 1 base from V and 9 bases from J; junction bases left unmatched: 11. Germline CDR1 reads SGHVS; CDR2 reads FQNEAQ. The length of the CDR3 is 16 residues. DNA of the CDR3: TGTGCCAGCAGCTTAGAGTTTGCGGGGGGGCCGGGAACGCAGTATTTT. This sequence encodes CASSLEFAGGPGTQYF. The full variable domain, in which reference TRBV7-8 and TRBJ2-3 provide the parts outside the CDR3, is GAGVSQSPRYKVAKRGQDVALRCDPISGHVSLFWYQQALGQGPEFLTYFQNEAQLDKSGLPSDRFFAERPEGSVSTLKIQRTQQEDSAVYLCASSLEFAGGPGTQYFGPGTRLTVL.

The chain has TRBV24-1 and TRBJ2-3; a weak D match, TRBD2 (6 bases). CDR3 length: 16 residues. Trimming took 1 base from V and 2 from J, leaving 12 bases between them. Germline V gene sequence: CDR1 KGHDR, CDR2 SFDVKD. CDR3 sequence (DNA): TGTGCCACCAGTGATTTTCGTCGGGGGATCACAGATACGCAGTATTTT. Its protein product is CATSDFRRGITDTQYF.

This clone came up a few times. The chain uses TRBV9 and TRBJ1-5; D gene unclear. This CDR3 spans 15 amino acids. The V end was cut by 0 bases, the J end by 7 bases, with 14 bases between. Per germline, CDR1 SGDLS and CDR2 YYNGEE. The CDR3 DNA sequence: TGTGCCAGCAGCGTAGAACCTAGTGATAGCCAGCCCCAGCATTTT. It codes for CASSVEPSDSQPQHF.

This clone was observed a handful of times. The chain recombines TRBV3-1 (or the pseudogene TRBV3-2) with TRBJ1-1; D possibly corresponds to TRBD1 (5 bases). The V gene lost 4 bases and the J gene lost 3 bases, with 18 bases spanning the gap. This CDR3 is built from 16 residues. The germline gives CDR1 LGHDT, CDR2 YNNKEL (reference sequence). In DNA, the CDR3 is TGTGCCAGCAGCCCGCTCCTCGGGGGAGGGGACACTGAAGCTTTCTTT. It encodes CASSPLLGGGDTEAFF.

This clone was detected only a few times. Here the CDR3 reads CASSLTPGGSHEQFF. The CDR3 coding sequence is TGTGCCAGCAGCTTAACGCCAGGGGGGTCACATGAGCAGTTCTTC. The V and J genes are TRBV7-3 and TRBJ2-1, with D possibly matching TRBD1 (7 bases). The CDR3 covers 15 residues. Trimming took off 0 bases at V and 8 bases at J, with 14 bases between the two ends. Germline values: CDR1 SGHTA, CDR2 FQGTGA.

The chain carries TRBV5-1 and TRBJ2-1; TRBD2 is a possible D gene (6 bases). The germline V and J ends were trimmed by 0 bases and 6 bases, with 16 bases remaining between them. Germline-derived CDR1 and CDR2 are SGHRS and YFSETQ. CDR3 size: 16 residues. CDR3 nucleotides: TGCGCCAGCAGCTTGGGAGGAGGGAGTGGGATCAATGAGCAGTTCTTC. The encoded protein is CASSLGGGSGINEQFF.

The rearrangement links TRBV5-1 to TRBJ2-2; D may be TRBD2 (6 bases). The length of the CDR3 is 14 residues. CDR1 SGHRS and CDR2 YFSETQ come from the germline V gene. V dropped 10 bases and J dropped 8 bases, with 21 bases sitting between them. CDR3 protein: CAPIDLANSGELFF. As DNA, the CDR3 is TGCGCCCCAATTGACCTAGCGAACTCGGGGGAGCTGTTTTTT.

The table lists this clone with a count of one. The chain carries TRBV4-3 and TRBJ1-6; TRBD1 matches at 7 bases. The V gene end was trimmed by 1 base and the J gene end by 7 bases; junction bases not matched to a gene: 7. The CDR3 spans 16 residues. Germline V gene lookup returns CDR1 LGHNA and CDR2 YSLEER. The CDR3 reads CASSQGAGTENSPLHF. CDR3 bases: TGCGCCAGCAGCCAAGGAGCCGGGACAGAAAATTCACCCCTCCACTTT.

The rearrangement joins TRBV10-1 to TRBJ2-2; D gene uncertain. CDR3 length: 12 amino acids. Germline lookup yields CDR1 WNHNN and CDR2 SYGVQD (reference sequence). Trimming removed 7 bases from V and 10 bases from J, with 13 bases in between. The CDR3 DNA is TGCGCCAGCAACCGGCAGGTACAGGAGCTGTTTTTT. Its translation: CASNRQVQELFF.

The chain links TRBV9 to TRBJ1-6, with D uncertain. V lost 0 bases to trimming and J lost 8 bases, with 12 bases between them. This CDR3 has 15 residues. Per germline, CDR1 SGDLS and CDR2 YYNGEE. The CDR3 sequence is CASSVDSMLDSPLHF. DNA of the CDR3: TGTGCCAGCAGCGTAGATAGTATGCTTGATTCACCCCTCCACTTT. The full variable domain, rest sourced from reference TRBV9 and TRBJ1-6, is DSGVTQTPKHLITATGQRVTLRCSPRSGDLSVYWYQQSLDQGLQFLIQYYNGEERAKGNILERFSAQQFPDLHSELNLSSLELGDSALYFCASSVDSMLDSPLHFGNGTRLTVT.